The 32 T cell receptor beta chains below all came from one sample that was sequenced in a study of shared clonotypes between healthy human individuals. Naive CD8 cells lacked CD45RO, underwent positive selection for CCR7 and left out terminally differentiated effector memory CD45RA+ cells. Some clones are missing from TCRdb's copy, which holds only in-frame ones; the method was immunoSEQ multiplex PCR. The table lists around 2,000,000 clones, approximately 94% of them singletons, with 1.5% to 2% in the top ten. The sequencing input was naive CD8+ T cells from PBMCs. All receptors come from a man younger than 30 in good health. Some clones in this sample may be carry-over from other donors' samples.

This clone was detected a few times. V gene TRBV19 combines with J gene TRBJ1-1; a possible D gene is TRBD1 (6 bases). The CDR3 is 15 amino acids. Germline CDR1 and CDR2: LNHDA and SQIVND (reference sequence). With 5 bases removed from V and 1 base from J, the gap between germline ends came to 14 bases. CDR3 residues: CASSGWTVRNTEAFF. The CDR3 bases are TGTGCCAGTAGTGGTTGGACAGTTAGGAACACTGAAGCTTTCTTT.

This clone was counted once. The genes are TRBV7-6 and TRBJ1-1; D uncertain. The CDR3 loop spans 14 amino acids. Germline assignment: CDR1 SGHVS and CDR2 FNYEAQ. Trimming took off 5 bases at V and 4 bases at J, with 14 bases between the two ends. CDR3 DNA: TGTGCCAGCAGCCCCCGGGAGGGCGGCACTGAAGCTTTCTTT. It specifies CASSPREGGTEAFF.

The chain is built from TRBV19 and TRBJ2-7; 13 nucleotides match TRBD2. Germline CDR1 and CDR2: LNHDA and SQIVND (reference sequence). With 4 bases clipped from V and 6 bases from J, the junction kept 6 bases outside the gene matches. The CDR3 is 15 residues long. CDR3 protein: CASSRGLAGISEQYF. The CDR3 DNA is TGTGCCAGTAGTAGGGGACTAGCGGGAATAAGCGAGCAGTACTTC. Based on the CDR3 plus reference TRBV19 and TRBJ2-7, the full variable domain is DGGITQSPKYLFRKEGQNVTLSCEQNLNHDAMYWYRQDPGQGLRLIYYSQIVNDFQKGDIAEGYSVSREKKESFPLTVTSAQKNPTAFYLCASSRGLAGISEQYFGPGTRLTVT.

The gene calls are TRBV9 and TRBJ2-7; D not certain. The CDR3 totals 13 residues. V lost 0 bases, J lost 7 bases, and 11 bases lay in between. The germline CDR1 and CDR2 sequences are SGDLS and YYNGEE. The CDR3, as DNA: TGTGCCAGCAGCGTAGGAAATTGGGGAGAGCAGTACTTC. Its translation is CASSVGNWGEQYF. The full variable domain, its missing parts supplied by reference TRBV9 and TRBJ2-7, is DSGVTQTPKHLITATGQRVTLRCSPRSGDLSVYWYQQSLDQGLQFLIQYYNGEERAKGNILERFSAQQFPDLHSELNLSSLELGDSALYFCASSVGNWGEQYFGPGTRLTVT.

The CDR3 loop reads CASSHLAENTGELFF. CDR3 DNA sequence: TGCGCCAGCAGCCACCTAGCTGAAAACACCGGGGAGCTGTTTTTT. The chain links TRBV4-1 to TRBJ2-2; a weak D match, TRBD2 (5 bases). Germline V gene lookup returns CDR1 MGHRA and CDR2 YSYEKL. V shed 3 bases and J shed 2 bases, with 10 bases lying between them. This CDR3 is built from 15 residues.

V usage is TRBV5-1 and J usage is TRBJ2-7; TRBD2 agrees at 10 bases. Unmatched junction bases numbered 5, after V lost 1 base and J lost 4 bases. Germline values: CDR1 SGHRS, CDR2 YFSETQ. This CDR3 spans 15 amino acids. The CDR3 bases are TGCGCCAGCAGCTTGCCGGCTAGCGGGAGTTACGAGCAGTACTTC. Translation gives CASSLPASGSYEQYF.

The CDR3 bases are TGTGCCAGCACCTCGATGACCGGGACAGGGACCTACGAGCAGTACTTC. It encodes CASTSMTGTGTYEQYF. V is TRBV28 and J is TRBJ2-7; TRBD1 agrees at 9 bases. The trim removed 7 bases at V and 2 bases at J, leaving 12 bases unmatched. CDR1 is MDHEN and CDR2 is SYDVKM in the germline V gene. CDR3 length equals 16 residues.

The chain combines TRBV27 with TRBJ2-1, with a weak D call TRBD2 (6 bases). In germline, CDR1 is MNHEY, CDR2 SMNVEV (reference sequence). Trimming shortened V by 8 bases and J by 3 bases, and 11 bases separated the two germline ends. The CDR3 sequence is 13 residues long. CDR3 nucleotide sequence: TGTGCCAGCCGGGGGACTTACTACAATGAGCAGTTCTTC. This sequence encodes CASRGTYYNEQFF.

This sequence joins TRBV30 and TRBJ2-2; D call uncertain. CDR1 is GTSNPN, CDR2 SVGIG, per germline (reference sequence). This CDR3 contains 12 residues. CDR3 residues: CSLGLGTGELFF. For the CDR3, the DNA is TGTTCTCTGGGGTTGGGGACCGGGGAGCTGTTTTTT.

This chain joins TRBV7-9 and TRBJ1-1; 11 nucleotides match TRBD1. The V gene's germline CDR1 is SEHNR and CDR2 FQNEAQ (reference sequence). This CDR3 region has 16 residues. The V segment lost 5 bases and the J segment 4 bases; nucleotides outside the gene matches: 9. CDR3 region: CASSGGTGGSGTEAFF. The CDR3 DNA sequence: TGTGCCAGCAGCGGCGGGACAGGGGGATCCGGCACTGAAGCTTTCTTT.

The CDR3 loop reads CASSQWTGQPQHF. CDR3 bases: TGCGCCAGCAGCCAATGGACAGGCCAGCCCCAGCATTTT. The chain is built from TRBV4-1 and TRBJ1-5, with 7 bases aligning to TRBD1. The CDR3 loop spans 13 amino acids. CDR1 is MGHRA, CDR2 YSYEKL, per germline. After removal of 2 bases from V and 7 bases from J, the junction contained 2 bases not matched to a gene.

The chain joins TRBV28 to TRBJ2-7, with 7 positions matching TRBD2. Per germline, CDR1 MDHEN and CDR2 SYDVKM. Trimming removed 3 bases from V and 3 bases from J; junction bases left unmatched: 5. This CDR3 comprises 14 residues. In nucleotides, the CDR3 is TGTGCCAGCAGTTTCGCAGGGAGGGACTACGAGCAGTACTTC. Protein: CASSFAGRDYEQYF.

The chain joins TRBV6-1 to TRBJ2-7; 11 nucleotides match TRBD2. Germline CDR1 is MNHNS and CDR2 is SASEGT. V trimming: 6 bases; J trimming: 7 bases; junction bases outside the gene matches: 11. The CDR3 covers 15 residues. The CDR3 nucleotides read TGTGCCAGCAGCAATACGGGACTAGCGGCCTGGGAGCAGTACTTC. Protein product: CASSNTGLAAWEQYF.

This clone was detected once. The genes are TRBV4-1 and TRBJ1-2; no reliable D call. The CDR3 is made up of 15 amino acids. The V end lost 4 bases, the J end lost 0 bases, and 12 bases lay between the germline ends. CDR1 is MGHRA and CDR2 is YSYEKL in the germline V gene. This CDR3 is CASSLSKTPNYGYTF. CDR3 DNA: TGCGCCAGCAGCCTTTCTAAGACTCCTAACTATGGCTACACCTTC.

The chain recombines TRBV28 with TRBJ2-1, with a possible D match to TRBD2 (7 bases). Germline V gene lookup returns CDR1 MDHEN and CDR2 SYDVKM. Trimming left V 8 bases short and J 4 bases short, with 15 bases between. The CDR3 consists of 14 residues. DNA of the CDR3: TGTGCCAGCCAGAGGAGGGGGGGGTACAATGAGCAGTTCTTC. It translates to CASQRRGGYNEQFF.

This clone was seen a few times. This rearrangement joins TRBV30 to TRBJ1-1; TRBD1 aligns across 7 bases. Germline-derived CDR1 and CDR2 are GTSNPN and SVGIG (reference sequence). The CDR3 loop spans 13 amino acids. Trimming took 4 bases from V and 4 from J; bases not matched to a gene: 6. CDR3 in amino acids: CAWTVQGGTEAFF. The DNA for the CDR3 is TGTGCCTGGACCGTGCAGGGGGGCACTGAAGCTTTCTTT. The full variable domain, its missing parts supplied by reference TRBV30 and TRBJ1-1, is SQTIHQWPATLVQPVGSPLSLECTVEGTSNPNLYWYRQAAGRGLQLLFYSVGIGQISSEVPQNLSASRPQDRQFILSSKKLLLSDSGFYLCAWTVQGGTEAFFGQGTRLTVV.

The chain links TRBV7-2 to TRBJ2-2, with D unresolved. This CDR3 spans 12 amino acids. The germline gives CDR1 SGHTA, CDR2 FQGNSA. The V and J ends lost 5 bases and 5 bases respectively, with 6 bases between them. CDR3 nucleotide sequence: TGTGCCAGCAGCGGGGTGACCGGGGAGCTGTTTTTT. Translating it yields CASSGVTGELFF.

The CDR3 sequence is CASSETSRSTDTQYF. The CDR3 DNA reads as TGTGCCAGCAGTGAAACCTCCCGGAGCACAGATACGCAGTATTTT. The chain couples TRBV6-1 to TRBJ2-3, with D unresolved. Per germline, CDR1 MNHNS and CDR2 SASEGT. V was shortened by 2 bases and J by 0 bases, with 9 bases between the two germline ends. There are 15 residues in the CDR3.

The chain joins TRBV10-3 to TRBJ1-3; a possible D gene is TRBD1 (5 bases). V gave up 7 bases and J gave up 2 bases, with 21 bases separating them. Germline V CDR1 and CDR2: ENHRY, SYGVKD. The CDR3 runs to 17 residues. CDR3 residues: CAINLRDPEFPGNTIYF. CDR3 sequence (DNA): TGTGCCATCAACCTCCGGGACCCCGAGTTTCCTGGAAACACCATATATTTT.

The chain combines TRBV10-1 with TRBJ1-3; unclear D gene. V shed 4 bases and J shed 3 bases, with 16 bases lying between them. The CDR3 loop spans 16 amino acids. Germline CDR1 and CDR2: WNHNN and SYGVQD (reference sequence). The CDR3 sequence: CASSGPIGFDGNTIYF. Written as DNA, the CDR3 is TGCGCCAGCAGTGGCCCGATCGGGTTCGATGGAAACACCATATATTTT.

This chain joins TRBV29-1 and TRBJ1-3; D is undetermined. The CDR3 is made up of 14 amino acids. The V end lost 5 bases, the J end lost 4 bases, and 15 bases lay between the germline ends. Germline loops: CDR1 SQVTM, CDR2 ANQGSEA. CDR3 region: CSVQTHNPGNTIYF. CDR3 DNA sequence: TGCAGCGTTCAAACACATAACCCCGGAAACACCATATATTTT.

This chain's CDR3 is CASSLSTGRNTIYF. The CDR3 DNA reads as TGTGCCAGCAGTTTATCGACAGGGAGAAACACCATATATTTT. The gene calls are TRBV28 and TRBJ1-3, with 7 bases aligning to TRBD1. With 1 base clipped from V and 5 bases from J, the junction kept 2 bases outside the gene matches. The CDR3 covers 14 residues. CDR1 and CDR2 from the germline V gene are MDHEN and SYDVKM.

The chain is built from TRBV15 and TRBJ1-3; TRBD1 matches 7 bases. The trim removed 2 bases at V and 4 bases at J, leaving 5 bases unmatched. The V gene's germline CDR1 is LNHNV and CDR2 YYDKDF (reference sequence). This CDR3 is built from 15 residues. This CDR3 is CATSRNRGLGNTIYF. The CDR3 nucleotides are TGTGCCACCAGCAGAAACAGGGGACTCGGAAACACCATATATTTT.

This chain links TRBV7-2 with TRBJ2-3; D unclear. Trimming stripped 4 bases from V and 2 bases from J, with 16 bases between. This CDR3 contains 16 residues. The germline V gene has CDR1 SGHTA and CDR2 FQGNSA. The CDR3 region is CASSSNLVLFTDTQYF. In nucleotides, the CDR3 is TGTGCCAGCAGCTCAAACCTGGTCCTATTCACAGATACGCAGTATTTT.

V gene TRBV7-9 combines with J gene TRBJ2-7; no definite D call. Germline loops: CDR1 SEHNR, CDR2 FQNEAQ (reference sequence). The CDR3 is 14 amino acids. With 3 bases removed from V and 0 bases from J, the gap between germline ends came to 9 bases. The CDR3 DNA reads TGTGCCAGCAGCTTGGTGTTGGGCTCCTACGAGCAGTACTTC. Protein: CASSLVLGSYEQYF.

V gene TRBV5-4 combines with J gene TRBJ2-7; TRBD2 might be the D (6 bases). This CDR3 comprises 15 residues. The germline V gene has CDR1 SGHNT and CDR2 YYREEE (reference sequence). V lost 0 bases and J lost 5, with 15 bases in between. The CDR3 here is CASSLVGGPSDEQYF. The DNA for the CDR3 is TGTGCCAGCAGCTTGGTCGGGGGACCGAGCGACGAGCAGTACTTC.

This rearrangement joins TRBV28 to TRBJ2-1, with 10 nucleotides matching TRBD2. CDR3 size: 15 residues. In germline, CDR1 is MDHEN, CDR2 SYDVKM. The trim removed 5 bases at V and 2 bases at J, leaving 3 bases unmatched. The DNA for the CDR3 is TGTGCCAGCAGTCAACTAGCGGGAACCTACAATGAGCAGTTCTTC. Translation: CASSQLAGTYNEQFF.

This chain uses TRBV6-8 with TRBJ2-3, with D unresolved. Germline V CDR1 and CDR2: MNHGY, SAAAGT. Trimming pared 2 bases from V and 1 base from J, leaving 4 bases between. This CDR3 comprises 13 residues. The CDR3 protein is CASSYVRTDTQYF. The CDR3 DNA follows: TGTGCCAGCAGTTACGTTCGCACAGATACGCAGTATTTT.

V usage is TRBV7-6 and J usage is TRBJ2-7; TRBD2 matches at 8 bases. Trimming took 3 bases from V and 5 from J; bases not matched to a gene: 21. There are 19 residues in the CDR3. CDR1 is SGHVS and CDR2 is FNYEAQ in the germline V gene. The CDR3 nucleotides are TGTGCCAGCAGCTTCCATCGTCGAGCAGCGGGAGATGAGGTCCACGAGCAGTACTTC. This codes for CASSFHRRAAGDEVHEQYF. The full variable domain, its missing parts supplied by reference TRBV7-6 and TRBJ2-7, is GAGVSQSPRYKVTKRGQDVALRCDPISGHVSLYWYRQALGQGPEFLTYFNYEAQQDKSGLPNDRFSAERPEGSISTLTIQRTEQRDSAMYRCASSFHRRAAGDEVHEQYFGPGTRLTVT.

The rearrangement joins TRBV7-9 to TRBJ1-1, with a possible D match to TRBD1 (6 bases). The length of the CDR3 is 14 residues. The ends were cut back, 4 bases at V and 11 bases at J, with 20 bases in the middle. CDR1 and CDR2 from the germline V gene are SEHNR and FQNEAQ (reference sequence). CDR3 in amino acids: CASSSLLTGPGAFF. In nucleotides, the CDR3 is TGTGCCAGCAGCTCCCTATTAACAGGGCCGGGGGCTTTCTTT.

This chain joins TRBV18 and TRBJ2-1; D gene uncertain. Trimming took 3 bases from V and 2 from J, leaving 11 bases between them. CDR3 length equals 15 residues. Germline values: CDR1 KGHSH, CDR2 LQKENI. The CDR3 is CASSPYTDTYNEQFF. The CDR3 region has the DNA TGTGCCAGCTCACCGTACACGGATACCTACAATGAGCAGTTCTTC.

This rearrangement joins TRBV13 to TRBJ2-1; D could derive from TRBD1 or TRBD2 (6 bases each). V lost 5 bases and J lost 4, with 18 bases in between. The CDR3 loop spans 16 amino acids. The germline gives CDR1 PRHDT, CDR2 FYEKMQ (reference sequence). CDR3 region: CASSPRGEIAYNEQFF. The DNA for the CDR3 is TGTGCCAGCAGCCCAAGGGGGGAGATAGCGTACAATGAGCAGTTCTTC.